This T cell receptor (beta chain) was found in a study of tumor-infiltrating lymphocytes in primary liver carcinoma. Background on the study: Patients included men and women of 30 to 69 years. Tumors measured about 4 to 10 cm and were stage T1-T3 N0M0.

Starting material of 450 to 550 ng total RNA yielded TCR beta cDNA via a constant-region primer. Three rounds of nested multiplex PCR with slightly modified ARM-PCR produced TCR beta libraries. A C-beta reverse primer and TRBV1-TRBV30 forward primers served in each of the first two PCR rounds, at ten to eleven cycles apiece. TCRdb passed the multiplex PCR reads through MiXCR, listing each CDR3 protein once. The data show roughly 80,000 distinct CDR3 sequences, with roughly 72% seen just once and roughly 28% held by the top ten. Both RNA and DNA were isolated together from around 20-30 mg of bulk tissue that had not been sorted. The germline gives CDR1 MDHEN, CDR2 SYDVKM. This CDR3 is 15 amino acids long. The ends were cut back, 1 base at V and 6 bases at J, with 15 bases in the middle.

Material for sequencing was tumor-adjacent normal liver tissue. The V and J genes are TRBV28 and TRBJ2-5, with D perhaps matching TRBD2 (5 bases). The receptor's source is a man between 40 and 49 years old with primary liver carcinoma and hepatitis B virus infection. In DNA form, the CDR3 reads TGTGCCAGCAGTTTATACAAAGAGGGCGAGAAGACCCAGTACTTC. It specifies CASSLYKEGEKTQYF.